By its share, the clone carrying this T cell receptor beta chain is large. This CDR3 comprises 14 residues. From germline, CDR1 is SGHTA and CDR2 FQGNSA. The junction had 1 base not matched to a gene; V was cut back by 3 bases and J by 1 base. The sample originates from a study of immune characterization of retroperitoneal liposarcoma. TCRdb recomputed calls from the PCR reads with MiXCR, one row per CDR3 protein. The sample holds roughly 11,000 distinct CDR3 sequences, roughly a quarter seen once. The chain combines TRBV7-2 with TRBJ2-7; 9 positions agree with TRBD2. The source is a female donor with retroperitoneal liposarcoma. Sequenced: tumor tissue. The CDR3 DNA sequence: TGTGCCAGCAGCTTTAGCGGGGGATCCTACGAGCAGTACTTC. Its protein is CASSFSGGSYEQYF.